Detailed here is one T cell receptor (beta chain). Its specificity is unknown. Libraries were prepared by immunoSEQ multiplex PCR; TCRdb keeps only in-frame clonotypes and omits some of them. Among under 200,000 clones listed, approximately 96% were seen once. This entry is derived from a study of cytomegalovirus exposure and HLA in healthy donors. Germline lookup yields CDR1 MNHEY and CDR2 SVGAGI. With V trimmed by 5 bases and J by 7 bases, 2 bases remained unmatched. CDR3 length equals 13 residues. Study observations and caveats: Reports credit the classifier with highly specific, highly sensitive diagnosis of cytomegalovirus status. Three CMV-associated chains proved CMV antigen-specific in vitro. Researchers counted around 180 TCR beta chains as cytomegalovirus-associated.

The clonotype comes from a woman between 18 and 30 years old in good health and CMV-seronegative. The sequenced sample consisted of PBMCs. The gene calls are TRBV6-5 and TRBJ1-6; TRBD1 matches at 7 bases. Here the CDR3 reads CASSQTGNSPLHF. CDR3 DNA: TGTGCCAGCAGTCAGACAGGGAATTCACCCCTCCACTTT.